Here is one T cell receptor beta chain with its context. This specimen comes from a study of blood T cell repertoires in COVID-19. Across the whole study: Italy, Spain and the United States were the sources of the convalescent and acute COVID-19 samples.

This CDR3 comprises 15 residues. CDR1 is SGHRS, CDR2 YFSETQ, per germline. V was cut by 0 bases and J by 4 bases, with 10 bases left in between. Clones were read by immunoSEQ multiplex PCR, and TCRdb kept only the in-frame ones, dropping some. The table has about 120,000 clones, approximately 80% seen once. The chain employs TRBV5-1 and TRBJ2-2; D may be TRBD1 (6 bases). The sample taken for sequencing was peripheral blood. This TCR derives from a human donor in a cohort sampled during active COVID-19. CDR3 amino acids: CASSLAGQFTGELFF. The CDR3 DNA follows: TGCGCCAGCAGCTTGGCTGGACAGTTCACCGGGGAGCTGTTTTTT.